The rows below give T cell receptor beta chains drawn from one sample of a study of blood T cell repertoires in COVID-19. The table came from immunoSEQ multiplex PCR; TCRdb's copy has only in-frame clones and leaves some out. Of over 250,000 clones listed, around 84% were seen once; the top ten hold roughly 1.5%. Sequencing was done on a sample of peripheral blood. These receptors all come from a human donor with COVID-19, enrolled during active disease. The donor label of this sample is uncertain. The CDR3 runs from the conserved cysteine through the conserved F or W. The D gene is left open where the match is weak. Not all rows give a size; the values are once, few, many and, for expanded clones, a class.

j_call clone_size v_call d_call cdr3_nt cdr3_aa
TRBJ1-1 . TRBV29-1 TRBD1 TGCAGCGTTGCTCAGGGGGGAACCTATGGAGCTTTCTTT CSVAQGGTYGAFF
TRBJ1-1 . TRBV7-7 . TGTGCTAACGTCCCCCCGAGTAGGATAGGGGTTACTGAAGCTTTCTTT CANVPPSRIGVTEAFF
TRBJ2-7 . TRBV28 TRBD2 TGTGCCAGCAGTTTTATTCCTAGCGGGAGGTACGAGCAGTACTTC CASSFIPSGRYEQYF
TRBJ2-2 . TRBV4-1 . TGCGCCAGCAGCCAAGAGGCACCCGGGGAGCTGTTTTTT CASSQEAPGELFF
TRBJ1-1 . TRBV5-1 TRBD1 TGCGCCAGCAGCTTGGCGACAGGGGGCGTCACTGAAGCTTTCTTT CASSLATGGVTEAFF
TRBJ1-2 few TRBV30 . TGTGCCTGGAGTCCTCACGGGGGATCCGGCTACACCTTC CAWSPHGGSGYTF
TRBJ2-1 once TRBV28 . TGTGCCAGCAGTTCCCCCCTCGGGCAGTTCTTC CASSSPLGQFF
TRBJ1-5 . TRBV3-1/TRBV3-2 . TGTGCCAGCAGCGCGGGGATAGATCAGCCCCAGCATTTT CASSAGIDQPQHF
TRBJ2-3 . TRBV27 TRBD2 TGTGCCAGCAGCAGGACTAGCGGGAGTCTCCGAGGTCGGGGCACAGATACGCAGTATTTT CASSRTSGSLRGRGTDTQYF
TRBJ2-5 . TRBV11-2 TRBD2 TGTGCCAGCAAACCGTTAGCGGGAGCCGAGACCCAGTACTTC CASKPLAGAETQYF
TRBJ2-5 . TRBV19 . TGTGCCAGTAGTATTCGCGGGACAGTCCAATTTCAAGAGACCCAGTACTTC CASSIRGTVQFQETQYF
TRBJ1-2 . TRBV30 . TGTGCCTGGAGAGCCAAGGGGTATTTTTCTGTCTATGGCTACACCTTC CAWRAKGYFSVYGYTF
TRBJ2-5 . TRBV15 TRBD1 TGTGCCACCAGCACCCGCCAGACAGGGGGAGGGGAGACCCAGTACTTC CATSTRQTGGGETQYF
TRBJ1-5 once TRBV7-3 TRBD1 TGTGCCAGTGCGACAGGGCCAAATCAGCCCCAGCATTTT CASATGPNQPQHF
TRBJ2-3 . TRBV5-4 TRBD1 TGTGCCAGCAGCTTGCTGGGACAGATCACAGATACGCAGTATTTT CASSLLGQITDTQYF
TRBJ2-5 . TRBV6-1 TRBD2 TGTGCCAGCAGTGATGGCGGGAGAGAGACCCAGTACTTC CASSDGGRETQYF
TRBJ1-2 . TRBV28 . TGTGCCAGCGCAACCACATATCCTAACTATGGCTACACCTTC CASATTYPNYGYTF
TRBJ2-7 . TRBV28 TRBD2 TGTGCCAGCGGATCCTCAAGCGGGGACTCCTACGAGCAGTACTTC CASGSSSGDSYEQYF
TRBJ2-3 . TRBV7-2 TRBD2 TGTGCCAGCATCCGGACTAGCGGGAGTCTCACAGATACGCAGTATTTT CASIRTSGSLTDTQYF
TRBJ2-2 . TRBV28 TRBD1 TGTGCCAGCAGAGGAGGGACAGGGCAGACCGGGGAGCTGTTTTTT CASRGGTGQTGELFF
TRBJ2-7 . TRBV20-1 TRBD2 TGCAGTGCTAGTAGATTGACTAGCGGTACCTACGAGCAGTACTTC CSASRLTSGTYEQYF
TRBJ2-3 . TRBV27 . TGTGCCAGCAGGTTGGACTTCCGGGACACCCCAGATACGCAGTATTTT CASRLDFRDTPDTQYF